The rows below give T cell receptor beta chains drawn from one sample of a study of T-cell reconstitution after alpha-beta-depleted transplantation in children. One entry per CDR3 protein, called by TCRdb with MiXCR from the PCR reads. The table records 200,000 to 250,000 distinct CDR3 sequences, roughly 10% of them present only once. Specimen: PBMCs, collected before TCRalphabeta/CD19-depleted stem cell transplant. Receptor source: a child under two years old with acute myeloid leukemia, due to receive a stem cell transplant. Each CDR3 is given with its conserved first and last residue. D genes are given only for firm matches. Only part of the rows carry a size: once, few, many, or a class if the clone is expanded.

V gene	J gene	clone size	D gene	CDR3 DNA	CDR3 protein
TRBV24-1	TRBJ2-2	many	TRBD1	TGTGCCACCAGTGAACCCGGGACAGGGGGGACCGGGGAGCTGTTTTTT	CATSEPGTGGTGELFF
TRBV4-2	TRBJ2-2	many	-	TGTGCCAGCAGCCTTGAGGGGGGGGGCCAAACCGGGGAGCTGTTTTTT	CASSLEGGGQTGELFF
TRBV6-2/TRBV6-3	TRBJ2-1	many	-	TGTGCCAGCAGTGGTGACGGAACCTACAATGAGCAGTTCTTC	CASSGDGTYNEQFF
TRBV7-9	TRBJ1-3	many	-	TGTGCCAGCAGCTTAGCGCGTGTGGGTGCTGGAAACACCATATATTTT	CASSLARVGAGNTIYF
TRBV7-2	TRBJ2-3	many	TRBD2	TGTGCCAGCAGCCAGCGGGAGGGCCGGACAGATACGCAGTATTTT	CASSQREGRTDTQYF
TRBV11-2	TRBJ2-7	-	TRBD1	TGTGCCAGCAGAGCGACAGGGGTGCACGAGCAGTGCTTC	CASRATGVHEQCF
TRBV7-9	TRBJ2-1	many	TRBD2	TGTGCCAGCAGCTATTACGGACTAGCGGGAGTGAGGAATGAGCAGTTCTTC	CASSYYGLAGVRNEQFF
TRBV18	TRBJ1-1	many	TRBD1	TGTGCCAGCTCACCAAAAGAAAGGGGGCTTGGAGGGACTGAAGCTTTCTTT	CASSPKERGLGGTEAFF
TRBV7-2	TRBJ2-3	many	-	TGTGCCAGCAGCGATAAGGCTAGCGTTTGGCCAGATACGCAGTATTTT	CASSDKASVWPDTQYF
TRBV9	TRBJ2-1	-	-	TGTGCCAGCAGCCAAATAGAACAGGGAAACAATGAGCAGTTCTTC	CASSQIEQGNNEQFF
TRBV2	TRBJ2-7	many	TRBD2	TGTGCCAGCAGGAAAACTAGCGGGATTACCTACGAGCAGTACTTC	CASRKTSGITYEQYF
TRBV29-1	TRBJ1-1	many	-	TGCAGCGTTGAGTATTCTCGGATGAACACTGAAGCTTTCTTT	CSVEYSRMNTEAFF
TRBV28	TRBJ2-7	-	TRBD2	TGTGCCAGCACGGGACTATCCTCCTACGAGCAGTACTTC	CASTGLSSYEQYF
TRBV5-1	TRBJ2-1	many	TRBD2	TGCGCCAGCCGGGTGGAAGCGGGACTAGCTTCAGAGGAGCAGTTCTTC	CASRVEAGLASEEQFF
TRBV28	TRBJ2-7	many	-	TGTGCCAGCATTCAGGGCCCGAGCTCCTACGAGCAGTACTTC	CASIQGPSSYEQYF
TRBV5-1	TRBJ1-2	many	TRBD1	TGCGCCAGCAGCTTGGGCTATGTACAGATCGGACAGGACAATAACTATGGCTACACCTTC	CASSLGYVQIGQDNNYGYTF
TRBV12-3/TRBV12-4	TRBJ2-7	many	-	TGTGCCAGCAGTTTAGGGACGAGGGCCTACGAGCAGTACTTC	CASSLGTRAYEQYF
TRBV6-1	TRBJ2-2	many	TRBD2	TGTGCCAGCGGGGCGGGAGTGGACGGGGAGCTGTTTTTT	CASGAGVDGELFF
TRBV12-3/TRBV12-4	TRBJ2-1	many	TRBD2	TGTGCCAGCAGTACCCGGCTAGCGGATACTAATGAGCAGTTCTTC	CASSTRLADTNEQFF
TRBV30	TRBJ1-6	many	-	TGTGCCGGAAACTACAGGGATAATTCACCCCTCCACTTT	CAGNYRDNSPLHF
TRBV2	TRBJ2-2	many	TRBD1	TGTGCCAGCAGTGCGGACAGGGGGCGTGCCGGGGAGCTGTTTTTT	CASSADRGRAGELFF
TRBV7-9	TRBJ1-1	many	-	TGTGCCAGCAGCTTATCTCCAGGGCTAGGGACTGAAGCTTTCTTT	CASSLSPGLGTEAFF
TRBV18	TRBJ2-5	many	-	TGTGCCAGCTCACCGGACTCAGAGACCCAGTACTTC	CASSPDSETQYF
TRBV7-9	TRBJ2-1	many	TRBD2	TGTGCCAGCAGCTTCGGGGGGATCTACAATGAGCAGTTCTTC	CASSFGGIYNEQFF
TRBV10-3	TRBJ2-5	many	-	TGTGCCATCAGTGGGGGAAGAGAGACCCAGTACTTC	CAISGGRETQYF
TRBV30	TRBJ2-1	-	TRBD1	TGTGCCTGGACAGGGGGCGATGAGCAGTTCTTC	CAWTGGDEQFF
TRBV6-2/TRBV6-3	TRBJ1-5	many	TRBD1	TGTGCCAGCAGTTACCACTTGACAGGGCTCGGTAATCAGCCCCAGCATTTT	CASSYHLTGLGNQPQHF
TRBV5-6	TRBJ2-5	many	TRBD1	TGTGCCAGCAGCTTAAACAGGGGTCAGGAGACCCAGTACTTC	CASSLNRGQETQYF
TRBV28	TRBJ2-3	many	-	TGTGCCAGCAGTTTAAAAGTCACAGATACGCAGTATTTT	CASSLKVTDTQYF
TRBV7-2	TRBJ2-1	many	-	TGTGCCAGCAGCTTAAGTGGTAGCCCAGGTGAGCAGTTCTTC	CASSLSGSPGEQFF